One sample yielded the 10 T cell receptor beta chains listed below, sequenced in a study of graft-versus-host responses after intestinal transplantation. Intraepithelial and lamina propria lymphocytes were freed from processed graft tissue. Only in-frame clones appear in the TCRdb table, and some are missing; sequencing was by immunoSEQ multiplex PCR. This sample has some 29,000 clones; around 83% occur once, and the top ten carry around 3.3%. Source: ileum tissue, taken 98 days after intestinal transplantation. Source of these receptors: a human patient who received an intestinal transplant, so some T cells may come from the graft donor.

The V gene is TRBV18, the J gene TRBJ2-2; possibly TRBD1 for D (6 bases). The CDR3 contains 16 residues. V was clipped by 2 bases and J by 0 bases, with 10 bases between them. Germline V gene lookup returns CDR1 KGHSH and CDR2 LQKENI. The CDR3 DNA follows: TGTGCCAGCTCACCAGCAGGGGCGACGAACACCGGGGAGCTGTTTTTT. It is translated as CASSPAGATNTGELFF. The full variable domain, rest sourced from reference TRBV18 and TRBJ2-2, is NAGVMQNPRHLVRRRGQEARLRCSPMKGHSHVYWYRQLPEEGLKFMVYLQKENIIDESGMPKERFSAEFPKEGPSILRIQQVVRGDSAAYFCASSPAGATNTGELFFGEGSRLTVL.

The J gene is TRBJ2-7, the V gene TRBV5-4; maybe TRBD1 (6 bases). Germline values: CDR1 SGHNT, CDR2 YYREEE (reference sequence). The CDR3 is 14 residues long. V lost 2 bases and J lost 2, with 11 bases in between. The CDR3 sequence: CASSLKDSTYEQYF. The CDR3 DNA follows: TGTGCCAGCAGCTTAAAGGACAGCACCTACGAGCAGTACTTC.

The chain has TRBV7-2 and TRBJ2-3, with TRBD2 matching 15 bases. Trimming removed 5 bases from V and 10 bases from J; junction bases left unmatched: 13. CDR1 is SGHTA and CDR2 is FQGNSA in the germline V gene. The CDR3 extends over 17 amino acids. CDR3 residues: CASSTGLAGGRFVAQYF. In nucleotides, the CDR3 is TGTGCCAGCAGCACGGGACTAGCGGGGGGACGGTTTGTGGCGCAGTATTTT. Using reference TRBV7-2 and TRBJ2-3 for the parts outside the CDR3, the full variable domain is GAGVSQSPSNKVTEKGKDVELRCDPISGHTALYWYRQSLGQGLEFLIYFQGNSAPDKSGLPSDRFSAERTGGSVSTLTIQRTQQEDSAVYLCASSTGLAGGRFVAQYFGPGTRLTVL.

This clone has just a few counts. V is TRBV19 and J is TRBJ1-5, with a weak D call TRBD1 (6 bases). The CDR3 runs to 14 residues. Germline CDR1 and CDR2: LNHDA and SQIVND (reference sequence). The ends were cut back, 5 bases at V and 2 bases at J, with 10 bases in the middle. This chain's CDR3 is CASSEQGGNQPQHF. CDR3 DNA sequence: TGTGCCAGTAGTGAACAGGGTGGCAATCAGCCCCAGCATTTT.

This chain joins TRBV6-9 and TRBJ1-1; D unresolved. With 4 bases removed from V and 1 base from J, the gap between germline ends came to 4 bases. In germline, CDR1 is MNHGY, CDR2 SVAAGI. The CDR3 extends over 12 amino acids. CDR3 region: CASSFGNTEAFF. CDR3 coding DNA: TGTGCCAGCAGTTTTGGGAACACTGAAGCTTTCTTT.

This clone was found once. The chain combines TRBV7-6 with TRBJ2-1; 14 nucleotides agree with TRBD2. Germline values: CDR1 SGHVS, CDR2 FNYEAQ. There are 17 residues in the CDR3. V lost 5 bases, J lost 8 bases, and 11 bases stayed unmatched. CDR3 sequence reads: CASSPKTSGGAWHEQFF. The CDR3 DNA is TGTGCCAGCAGCCCAAAGACTAGCGGGGGGGCCTGGCATGAGCAGTTCTTC.

This rearrangement joins TRBV23-1 to TRBJ1-5; perhaps TRBD1 as D (5 bases). TRBV23-1 is an open reading frame whose function is uncertain. The CDR3 has 16 residues. V was cut by 7 bases and J by 5 bases, with 21 bases left in between. The chain's CDR3 is CASIPPEGRGDQPQHF. The CDR3 DNA reads TGCGCCAGCATTCCCCCCGAAGGAAGGGGCGATCAGCCCCAGCATTTT.

The V call is TRBV7-2, the J call TRBJ2-3, with D unresolved. The CDR3 is 13 amino acids. Germline CDR1 and CDR2: SGHTA and FQGNSA. V lost 5 bases, J lost 1 base, and 7 bases lay in between. The CDR3 region has the DNA TGTGCCAGCAGCCTGGACGGCACAGATACGCAGTATTTT. This sequence encodes CASSLDGTDTQYF.

In its sample, this clone was seen a few times. The rearrangement joins TRBV19 to TRBJ1-2; maybe TRBD1 (6 bases). CDR3 size: 13 residues. Germline assignment: CDR1 LNHDA and CDR2 SQIVND (reference sequence). Trimming left V 4 bases short and J 4 bases short, with 10 bases between. The CDR3 here is CASSNLGAYGYTF. The CDR3 DNA is TGTGCCAGTAGTAACCTGGGGGCCTATGGCTACACCTTC.

This clone was seen a handful of times. The chain uses TRBV7-9 and TRBJ1-2, with D perhaps matching TRBD1 (6 bases). The CDR3 spans 14 residues. V gave up 5 bases and J gave up 6 bases, with 16 bases separating them. Germline V gene sequence: CDR1 SEHNR, CDR2 FQNEAQ (reference sequence). The CDR3 loop is CASSLPGAGNGYTF. CDR3 nucleotides: TGTGCCAGCAGCCTGCCGGGGGCCGGGAATGGCTACACCTTC. The full variable domain, completed using reference TRBV7-9 and TRBJ1-2, is DTGVSQNPRHKITKRGQNVTFRCDPISEHNRLYWYRQTLGQGPEFLTYFQNEAQLEKSRLLSDRFSAERPKGSFSTLEIQRTEQGDSAMYLCASSLPGAGNGYTFGSGTRLTVV.